This T cell receptor (beta chain) comes out of a study of T-cell memory formation after mild COVID-19. CDR3 length equals 12 residues. Trimming stripped 7 bases from V and 6 bases from J, with 10 bases between. This clonotype appeared a few times. One entry per CDR3 protein results from TCRdb running MiXCR on the 5' RACE reads. The sample lists 250,000 to 350,000 distinct CDR3 sequences; approximately 20% were seen once. Material for sequencing was PBMCs or a T cell subset sorted from them (not recorded which). The chain uses TRBV12-3 or TRBV12-4 and TRBJ2-4; D is tentatively TRBD1 or TRBD2 (5 bases each). The TCR sequence derives from a young man who had mild COVID-19 (a few samples of this study predate the infection). Cell type and time point are not known. As DNA, the CDR3 is TGTGCCAGCACCGGGACGGGAAACATTCAGTACTTC. It codes for CASTGTGNIQYF.